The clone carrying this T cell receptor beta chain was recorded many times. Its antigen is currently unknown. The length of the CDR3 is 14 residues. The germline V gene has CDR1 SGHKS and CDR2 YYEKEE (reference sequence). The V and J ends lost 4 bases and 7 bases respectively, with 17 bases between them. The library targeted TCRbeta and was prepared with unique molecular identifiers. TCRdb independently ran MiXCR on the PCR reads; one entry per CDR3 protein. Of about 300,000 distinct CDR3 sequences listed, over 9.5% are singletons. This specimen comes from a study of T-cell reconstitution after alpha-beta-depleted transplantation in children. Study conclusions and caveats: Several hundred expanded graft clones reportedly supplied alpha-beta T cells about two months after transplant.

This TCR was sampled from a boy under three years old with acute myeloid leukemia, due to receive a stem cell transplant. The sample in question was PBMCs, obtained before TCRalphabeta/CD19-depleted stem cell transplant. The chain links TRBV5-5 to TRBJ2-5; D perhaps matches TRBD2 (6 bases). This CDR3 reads CASSPGTHGGTQYF. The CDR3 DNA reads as TGTGCCAGCAGCCCCGGGACCCACGGGGGGACCCAGTACTTC.